A selection of T cell receptor beta chains follows, all from one sample in a study of blood T cell repertoires in COVID-19. TCRdb's copy holds only in-frame clones and misses some; the assay was immunoSEQ multiplex PCR. In the table there are over 150,000 clones, 87% of which are singletons. The sample was PBMCs or T cells enriched from blood (not recorded which). These receptor sequences come from a woman in her 30s who had recovered from COVID-19. The conserved cysteine and the conserved F or W are not part of the CDR3 here. Some rows mark clone size as missing; the rest say once, few, many or name a class of expanded clone.

clone_size: few
v_call: TRBV27
j_call: TRBJ1-2
cdr3_aa: ASSSRDRGLTRGYT

clone_size: .
v_call: TRBV11-2
j_call: TRBJ2-1
cdr3_aa: ASSKSRLAVNEQF

clone_size: once
v_call: TRBV24-1
j_call: TRBJ2-5
cdr3_aa: ATSDGRQLERETQY

clone_size: .
v_call: TRBV18
j_call: TRBJ1-4
cdr3_aa: ASSPEETTTNEKLF

clone_size: .
v_call: TRBV27
j_call: TRBJ2-6
cdr3_aa: ASSPRLASGANVLT

clone_size: .
v_call: TRBV13
j_call: TRBJ1-1
cdr3_aa: ASSRGNTEAF

clone_size: .
v_call: TRBV14
j_call: TRBJ2-5
cdr3_aa: ASSRGLGGQETQY

clone_size: .
v_call: TRBV19
j_call: TRBJ1-5
cdr3_aa: ASISGVSSNQPQH

clone_size: .
v_call: TRBV11-2
j_call: TRBJ2-7
cdr3_aa: ASSFSGGGSEQY

clone_size: .
v_call: TRBV19
j_call: TRBJ1-1
cdr3_aa: ASFTQDTLNTEAF

clone_size: once
v_call: TRBV11-1
j_call: TRBJ2-7
cdr3_aa: ASSLPSGSSEQY

clone_size: .
v_call: TRBV4-1
j_call: TRBJ2-1
cdr3_aa: ASSQREQGSYNEQF

clone_size: .
v_call: TRBV7-2
j_call: TRBJ2-3
cdr3_aa: ASRRAGSTDTQY

clone_size: .
v_call: TRBV2
j_call: TRBJ1-6
cdr3_aa: ASSRRGDGTYFMAGSPLH

clone_size: once
v_call: TRBV7-6
j_call: TRBJ1-1
cdr3_aa: ASSLRQGTEAF

clone_size: .
v_call: TRBV5-4
j_call: TRBJ1-6
cdr3_aa: ASSLEGGDNSPLH

clone_size: .
v_call: TRBV14
j_call: TRBJ1-3
cdr3_aa: ASRRTGSSGNTIY

clone_size: .
v_call: TRBV9
j_call: TRBJ1-4
cdr3_aa: ASGRGWTNEKLF

clone_size: .
v_call: TRBV4-2
j_call: TRBJ1-2
cdr3_aa: ASSHAGGYGYT

clone_size: .
v_call: TRBV14
j_call: TRBJ1-1
cdr3_aa: ASSQSRGDTEAF

clone_size: .
v_call: TRBV11-2
j_call: TRBJ2-7
cdr3_aa: ASSLSETSSYEQY

clone_size: .
v_call: TRBV30
j_call: TRBJ1-1
cdr3_aa: AWLQGEAF

clone_size: .
v_call: TRBV5-1
j_call: TRBJ1-4
cdr3_aa: ASSPTYYTNEKLF

clone_size: few
v_call: TRBV6-6
j_call: TRBJ2-3
cdr3_aa: ASSRGLAGGIDTQY

clone_size: .
v_call: TRBV19
j_call: TRBJ1-2
cdr3_aa: ASSMARTGAPFAGYT

clone_size: .
v_call: TRBV19
j_call: TRBJ2-1
cdr3_aa: ASSIPRNEQF

clone_size: .
v_call: TRBV4-2
j_call: TRBJ1-4
cdr3_aa: ASSQRDTHEKLF

clone_size: .
v_call: TRBV7-8
j_call: TRBJ1-1
cdr3_aa: ASSRTRQGSTEAF

clone_size: few
v_call: TRBV6-5
j_call: TRBJ2-5
cdr3_aa: ASSYSNRAGETQY

clone_size: .
v_call: TRBV27
j_call: TRBJ2-3
cdr3_aa: ASSPTLSGPDTQY

clone_size: .
v_call: TRBV3-1/TRBV3-2
j_call: TRBJ1-6
cdr3_aa: ASSQALDWNSPLH

clone_size: .
v_call: TRBV12-3/TRBV12-4
j_call: TRBJ1-1
cdr3_aa: ASSSRRDREAF

clone_size: .
v_call: TRBV15
j_call: TRBJ1-3
cdr3_aa: ATSRAQGVAGNTIY

clone_size: .
v_call: TRBV7-2
j_call: TRBJ2-7
cdr3_aa: ASNQGGLISYEQY

clone_size: .
v_call: TRBV5-6
j_call: TRBJ2-3
cdr3_aa: ASSRGLAGGSSTDTQY

clone_size: many
v_call: TRBV12-5
j_call: TRBJ2-5
cdr3_aa: ASGLTTQTSGVQETQY

clone_size: .
v_call: TRBV19
j_call: TRBJ1-4
cdr3_aa: ATKQVATNEKLF

clone_size: .
v_call: TRBV4-1
j_call: TRBJ1-3
cdr3_aa: ASSQPATRSSGNTIY

clone_size: .
v_call: TRBV5-1
j_call: TRBJ1-1
cdr3_aa: ASSSRKGQGAGRTEAF

clone_size: .
v_call: TRBV19
j_call: TRBJ1-5
cdr3_aa: ASSTPGQPQH

clone_size: many
v_call: TRBV7-5
j_call: TRBJ2-7
cdr3_aa: ARSRKVGLAGGTHYEQY

clone_size: .
v_call: TRBV12-3/TRBV12-4
j_call: TRBJ1-2
cdr3_aa: ASKLDRARDYT

clone_size: .
v_call: TRBV4-3
j_call: TRBJ1-5
cdr3_aa: ASSQGRENQPQH

clone_size: .
v_call: TRBV7-9
j_call: TRBJ2-3
cdr3_aa: ASSFGGGGITDTQY

clone_size: .
v_call: TRBV2
j_call: TRBJ1-5
cdr3_aa: ASSVQGTRVIQPQH

clone_size: .
v_call: TRBV24-1
j_call: TRBJ1-1
cdr3_aa: ATRGSGDAEAF

clone_size: .
v_call: TRBV4-3
j_call: TRBJ1-3
cdr3_aa: ASSPVGGDGNTIY

clone_size: .
v_call: TRBV30
j_call: TRBJ1-1
cdr3_aa: AWSRSLNTEAF

clone_size: .
v_call: TRBV9
j_call: TRBJ1-6
cdr3_aa: ASSVAQAGSPLH

clone_size: .
v_call: TRBV2
j_call: TRBJ2-5
cdr3_aa: ASSEAESPETQY

clone_size: .
v_call: TRBV28
j_call: TRBJ2-3
cdr3_aa: ASSTRRETDTQY

clone_size: .
v_call: TRBV29-1
j_call: TRBJ2-2
cdr3_aa: SVAPWPQNTGELF

clone_size: .
v_call: TRBV5-1
j_call: TRBJ1-1
cdr3_aa: ASSLTGNTEAF

clone_size: .
v_call: TRBV19
j_call: TRBJ1-1
cdr3_aa: ASSKGGFSEAF